The present TCR beta chain was sequenced within a study of Ad26.COV2.S vaccination and SARS-CoV-2 variants. TCRdb's table, derived via immunoSEQ multiplex PCR, lists solely in-frame clones and lacks some. The repertoire holds roughly 700,000 clones, with roughly nine tenths as singletons. As to treatment: some 20 received Ad26.COV2.S at low or high dose, single or two shots; 5 received placebo; per-sample allocation not given. After the first vaccine or placebo injection, samples were drawn on day 63. This specimen was peripheral blood, taken in a trial of Ad26.COV2.S vaccine versus placebo. This receptor was obtained from a person aged 18-65 years who received the Ad26.COV2.S COVID-19 vaccine or a placebo.

The DNA of the CDR3 is TGTGCCAGCAGCCAATTGGACAGGGGAAACTACGAGCAGTACTTC. This sequence encodes CASSQLDRGNYEQYF. V gene TRBV14 combines with J gene TRBJ2-7; TRBD1 aligns across 9 bases. CDR3 length: 15 amino acids. Germline CDR1 is SGHDN and CDR2 is FVKESK. The ends lost 2 bases at V and 3 bases at J; junction bases unmatched: 5.